These 32 T cell receptor beta chains share one sample of origin, sequenced in a study of cytomegalovirus exposure and HLA in healthy donors. The study ran its PCR with 60 Vbeta and 13 Jbeta primers. Here immunoSEQ multiplex PCR was the method, and the copy in TCRdb shows in-frame clones only, minus some. The sample includes about 90,000 clones, 85% to 90% of them seen just once. Sample: PBMCs. Source of these receptors: a man aged 18-30 years in good health and CMV-seronegative.

This clone was picked up one time. V gene TRBV7-3 combines with J gene TRBJ2-2; 10 bases agree with TRBD2. V lost 3 bases to trimming and J lost 6 bases; unmatched junction nucleotides: 7. The CDR3 is made up of 16 amino acids. Germline assignment: CDR1 SGHTA and CDR2 FQGTGA. The CDR3 sequence is CASSFIGTSEAGELFF. CDR3 nucleotides: TGTGCCAGCAGCTTTATCGGGACTAGCGAGGCCGGGGAGCTGTTTTTT.

This clone occurred once. The J gene is TRBJ2-1, the V gene TRBV6-5; 8 nucleotides agree with TRBD1. CDR1 and CDR2 from the germline V gene are MNHEY and SVGAGI. V lost 5 bases, J lost 0 bases, and 3 bases stayed unmatched. The CDR3 covers 15 residues. The CDR3 nucleotides read TGTGCCAGCAGTCAAGACAGGGGCTCCTACAATGAGCAGTTCTTC. Protein: CASSQDRGSYNEQFF.

The chain recombines TRBV9 with TRBJ2-7, with 12 bases that match TRBD2. CDR1 and CDR2 from the germline V gene are SGDLS and YYNGEE. The CDR3 consists of 16 residues. V dropped 0 bases and J dropped 5; count of bases not matched to a gene: 6. CDR3 bases: TGTGCCAGCAGCGTAGGAACTAGCGGGAGGCTAAACGAGCAGTACTTC. This translates into CASSVGTSGRLNEQYF.

This chain connects TRBV5-6 to TRBJ1-2; TRBD1 might be the D (6 bases). CDR1 SGHDT and CDR2 YYEEEE come from the germline V gene. V was cut by 0 bases and J by 5 bases, with 11 bases left in between. The CDR3 runs to 14 residues. This chain's CDR3 is CASSLDAGVYGYTF. Here the CDR3 DNA reads TGTGCCAGCAGCTTGGACGCAGGGGTTTATGGCTACACCTTC.

The chain has TRBV4-3 and TRBJ2-1; 11 nucleotides align to TRBD2. Germline-derived CDR1 and CDR2 are LGHNA and YSLEER. V was pared by 4 bases and J by 6 bases, with 5 bases of the junction left unmatched. This CDR3 region has 15 residues. The chain's CDR3 is CASSRWTSGLNEQFF. The CDR3 DNA reads TGCGCCAGCAGCCGCTGGACTAGCGGGCTCAATGAGCAGTTCTTC.

This clone has just a few counts. The junction shows a germline mismatch at one end, possibly a read error. The chain couples TRBV7-9 to TRBJ1-2, with D possibly being TRBD1 (5 bases). Germline CDR1 and CDR2: SEHNR and FQNEAQ (reference sequence). The CDR3 is 15 amino acids. CDR3 coding DNA: TGTTCCAGCAGCTTAGAGGTTGGCAGGGCATATGGCTACACCTTC. Translating it yields CSSSLEVGRAYGYTF.

The J gene is TRBJ2-5, the V gene TRBV2; 7 bases are a match to TRBD2. The J call could be wrong; TRBJ2-7 is a better fit for the DNA end. The CDR3 is 12 residues long. CDR1 and CDR2 from the germline V gene are SNHLY and FYNNEI. DNA of the CDR3: TGTGCCAGCGGGGGGGGATCCTACGAGCAGTACTTC. Its translation is CASGGGSYEQYF.

The rearrangement links TRBV28 to TRBJ1-6; 9 bases match TRBD1. The J segment lost 0 bases and the V segment lost 7 bases, leaving 10 bases of the junction unmatched. Per the germline V gene, CDR1 is MDHEN and CDR2 is SYDVKM. This CDR3 region has 18 residues. The CDR3 DNA follows: TGTGCCAGCACCCCGGGACAGGGTATAGGCTCCTATAATTCACCCCTCCACTTT. Residues: CASTPGQGIGSYNSPLHF.

The rearrangement links TRBV28 to TRBJ1-1; the D gene is possibly TRBD1 (6 bases). The germline CDR1 and CDR2 sequences are MDHEN and SYDVKM. V lost 10 bases and J lost 1, with 13 bases in between. This CDR3 contains 13 residues. The CDR3 DNA sequence: TGTGCCACAGGGGCGCCCCCGAACACTGAAGCTTTCTTT. Its translation: CATGAPPNTEAFF.

The V call is TRBV19, the J call TRBJ2-7; 11 bases line up with TRBD2. The J segment lost 5 bases and the V segment lost 3 bases, leaving 6 bases of the junction unmatched. The CDR3 consists of 15 residues. CDR1 is LNHDA, CDR2 SQIVND, per germline (reference sequence). CDR3 loop: CASSMRLAGSDEQYF. The DNA for the CDR3 is TGTGCCAGTAGTATGAGACTAGCGGGAAGCGACGAGCAGTACTTC.

The gene calls are TRBV21-1 and TRBJ1-5. TRBV21-1 is shown as a pseudogene. CDR3 length: 13 amino acids. DNA for the CDR3: TGTGCCAGCGGACTGACGCCCGGTCAGCCCCAGCATTTT. Translating it yields CASGLTPGQPQHF.

CDR3 sequence reads: CASSQSLQGYQETQYF. In DNA, the CDR3 is TGTGCCAGCAGCCAATCCTTGCAGGGGTACCAAGAGACCCAGTACTTC. This chain uses TRBV28 with TRBJ2-5; D possibly corresponds to TRBD1 (6 bases). The CDR3 spans 16 residues. Germline V lookup: CDR1 MDHEN, CDR2 SYDVKM. Deletions cut 6 bases from V and 0 bases from J, with 17 bases between.

This sequence joins TRBV6-1 and TRBJ1-5; D is perhaps TRBD1 (5 bases). The germline V gene encodes CDR1 MNHNS and CDR2 SASEGT. The CDR3 length is 16 residues. V lost 1 base, J lost 2 bases, and 12 bases lay in between. CDR3 DNA sequence: TGTGCCAGCAGTGAAGGGGGGGTGAGGGGCAATCAGCCCCAGCATTTT. Encoded protein: CASSEGGVRGNQPQHF.

This clone was observed a few times. The chain has TRBV6-6 and TRBJ2-3; weak D call: TRBD1 (5 bases). From germline, CDR1 is MNHNY and CDR2 SVGAGI (reference sequence). V was clipped by 2 bases and J by 5 bases, with 11 bases between them. The CDR3 loop spans 14 amino acids. CDR3 sequence reads: CASSYPSQGDTQYF. In DNA form, the CDR3 reads TGTGCCAGCAGTTACCCGTCGCAGGGAGATACGCAGTATTTT.

The chain joins TRBV5-1 to TRBJ1-1, with D hard to call. The CDR3 is 19 amino acids. The germline V and J ends were trimmed by 2 bases and 4 bases, with 27 bases remaining between them. From germline, CDR1 is SGHRS and CDR2 YFSETQ. CDR3 nucleotides: TGCGCCAGCAGCTTCGGTGCGGCGTTTCCTCGAGGGATGAGCACTGAAGCTTTCTTT. The encoded protein is CASSFGAAFPRGMSTEAFF.

CDR3: CASSTTEQVINYGYTF. CDR3 coding DNA: TGTGCCAGCAGCACAACGGAACAGGTCATTAACTATGGCTACACCTTC. The rearrangement joins TRBV9 to TRBJ1-2; D possibly corresponds to TRBD1 (5 bases). The V gene lost 4 bases and the J gene lost 1 base, with 17 bases spanning the gap. Germline V lookup: CDR1 SGDLS, CDR2 YYNGEE. The CDR3 contains 16 residues.

This rearrangement joins TRBV28 to TRBJ1-2; D gene ambiguous. CDR1 and CDR2 from the germline V gene are MDHEN and SYDVKM. Deletions cut 5 bases from V and 3 bases from J, with 7 bases between. The CDR3 runs to 12 residues. The CDR3 DNA follows: TGTGCCAGCAGTGCAGGCTACTATGGCTACACCTTC. Its protein product is CASSAGYYGYTF.

The chain couples TRBV6-5 to TRBJ1-4; 7 bases are shared with TRBD1. The germline V gene encodes CDR1 MNHEY and CDR2 SVGAGI. Losses at the gene ends were 6 bases for V and 7 bases for J; bases not matched to a gene: 11. This CDR3 is built from 15 residues. The CDR3 loop is CASSHLRGPGEKLFF. The CDR3 region has the DNA TGTGCCAGCAGCCATCTAAGGGGGCCAGGTGAAAAACTGTTTTTT.

This clone turned up a few times. The rearrangement uses TRBV7-2 and TRBJ2-5; 8 bases fit TRBD2. This CDR3 is 16 amino acids long. The V and J ends lost 1 base and 2 bases, in that order; junction bases with no gene match: 6. Germline V lookup: CDR1 SGHTA, CDR2 FQGNSA. For the CDR3, the DNA is TGTGCCAGCAGCTTAGTCAGTACTAGCGGACAAGAGACCCAGTACTTC. Protein: CASSLVSTSGQETQYF.

The chain joins TRBV5-1 to TRBJ2-3; 7 bases fit TRBD2. The length of the CDR3 is 14 residues. J gave up 2 bases and V 5 bases, and 5 bases lay outside the gene matches. Germline V gene data show CDR1 as SGHRS and CDR2 as YFSETQ. CDR3 nucleotides: TGCGCCAGCAGGGATCTAGCGGACACAGATACGCAGTATTTT. It is translated as CASRDLADTDTQYF.

About this clone itself: Other nucleotide sequences in the sample specify the same CDR3. J is TRBJ2-1 and V is TRBV7-6; no clear D gene. The germline V gene encodes CDR1 SGHVS and CDR2 FNYEAQ. V was trimmed by 1 base and J by 5 bases, leaving 6 bases between them. The CDR3 sequence is 13 residues long. The CDR3 here is CASSLVPDNEQFF. The CDR3 region has the DNA TGTGCCAGCAGCTTAGTTCCCGACAATGAGCAGTTCTTC.

The J gene is TRBJ2-7, the V gene TRBV6-6; the match to TRBD1 covers 9 bases. Per germline, CDR1 MNHNY and CDR2 SVGAGI (reference sequence). This CDR3 is built from 15 residues. V shed 5 bases and J 4 bases; nucleotides not matched to a gene: 9. In DNA, the CDR3 is TGTGCCAGCAGTCAAAGCGGGACAGGGTCTTACGAGCAGTACTTC. Protein sequence: CASSQSGTGSYEQYF.

The chain employs TRBV28 and TRBJ2-7; tentatively, D is TRBD1 (6 bases). The germline gives CDR1 MDHEN, CDR2 SYDVKM. CDR3 length equals 10 residues. V shed 8 bases and J shed 10 bases, with 12 bases lying between them. The CDR3 loop is CASGTGRQYF. The CDR3 nucleotides read TGTGCCAGCGGAACAGGGCGTCAGTACTTC.

The chain uses TRBV19 and TRBJ2-5; TRBD2 matches 7 bases. The V segment lost 6 bases and the J segment 4 bases; nucleotides outside the gene matches: 8. The CDR3 extends over 14 amino acids. Germline-derived CDR1 and CDR2 are LNHDA and SQIVND (reference sequence). This chain's CDR3 is CASSPGLGRETQYF. The CDR3 DNA is TGTGCCAGTAGCCCCGGACTAGGCAGAGAGACCCAGTACTTC.

This rearrangement joins TRBV5-5 to TRBJ1-1; D is ambiguous. Per the germline V gene, CDR1 is SGHKS and CDR2 is YYEKEE (reference sequence). Trimming stripped 0 bases from V and 11 bases from J, with 14 bases between. CDR3 length: 13 residues. CDR3 in amino acids: CASSLDYRGRAFF. CDR3 DNA sequence: TGTGCCAGCAGCTTGGATTATCGGGGTCGGGCTTTCTTT.

The chain employs TRBV5-5 and TRBJ1-2; 7 nucleotides match TRBD1. Trimming cost V 5 bases and J 1 base; bases outside gene matches: 8. The CDR3 totals 15 residues. Germline values: CDR1 SGHKS, CDR2 YYEKEE (reference sequence). CDR3 amino acids: CASSPDRELNYGYTF. In DNA, the CDR3 is TGTGCCAGCAGTCCTGACAGGGAGCTTAACTATGGCTACACCTTC.

The chain couples TRBV9 to TRBJ2-1; TRBD2 might be the D (6 bases). CDR3 size: 17 residues. CDR1 is SGDLS, CDR2 YYNGEE, per germline. Trimming stripped 0 bases from V and 4 bases from J, with 17 bases between. Here the CDR3 DNA reads TGTGCCAGCAGCGTAGCGGGATGGGGGGTGTCGTACAATGAGCAGTTCTTC. Translating gives CASSVAGWGVSYNEQFF. Full variable domain (missing parts from reference TRBV9 and TRBJ2-1): DSGVTQTPKHLITATGQRVTLRCSPRSGDLSVYWYQQSLDQGLQFLIQYYNGEERAKGNILERFSAQQFPDLHSELNLSSLELGDSALYFCASSVAGWGVSYNEQFFGPGTRLTVL.

V and J are TRBV11-2 and TRBJ2-5; D uncertain. The DNA end lines up better with TRBJ2-7; the J call may be wrong. The CDR3 has 16 residues. Germline loops: CDR1 SGHAT, CDR2 FQNNGV. CDR3 DNA: TGTGCCAGCAGCTTAGATGCGGCAGACCCTCCCTACGAGCAGTACTTC. Protein: CASSLDAADPPYEQYF.

The genes are TRBV19 and TRBJ2-3; 7 nucleotides align to TRBD2. CDR3 length: 15 amino acids. The V and J ends lost 7 bases and 2 bases, in that order; junction bases with no gene match: 9. Germline lookup yields CDR1 LNHDA and CDR2 SQIVND (reference sequence). The CDR3 loop reads CASNSGGGPTDTQYF. CDR3 nucleotides: TGTGCCAGTAACTCGGGGGGAGGGCCCACAGATACGCAGTATTTT.

This sequence joins TRBV5-1 and TRBJ2-5, with D perhaps matching TRBD2 (5 bases). The CDR3 extends over 13 amino acids. V was cut by 3 bases and J by 5 bases, with 11 bases left in between. The germline CDR1 and CDR2 sequences are SGHRS and YFSETQ. CDR3 residues: CASSSAGWETQYF. CDR3 sequence (DNA): TGCGCCAGCAGCTCCGCGGGTTGGGAGACCCAGTACTTC.

The chain uses TRBV27 and TRBJ1-1, with D maybe TRBD1 (6 bases). The germline V and J ends were trimmed by 6 bases and 8 bases, with 13 bases remaining between them. This CDR3 region has 12 residues. The germline CDR1 and CDR2 sequences are MNHEY and SMNVEV (reference sequence). Here the CDR3 reads CASRKAQGEAFF. The CDR3 DNA reads as TGTGCCAGCAGGAAAGCGCAGGGGGAAGCTTTCTTT.

This rearrangement joins TRBV18 to TRBJ2-5; 10 bases map to TRBD2. This CDR3 region has 15 residues. V shed 6 bases, J shed 4 bases, and the junction held 8 bases outside the gene matches. The germline V gene has CDR1 KGHSH and CDR2 LQKENI. Here the CDR3 DNA reads TGTGCCAGCTCCCCTGCCCGACTAGCGGGAGAGACCCAGTACTTC. It encodes CASSPARLAGETQYF.